This TCR beta chain comes out of a study of blood T cell repertoires in COVID-19. In the study overall: Samples came from the United States, Italy and Spain, spanning acute and convalescent COVID-19. T cells, B-cell-depleted T cells, or PBMCs provided the cDNA or gDNA that served as material.

Trimming stripped 7 bases from V and 5 bases from J, with 14 bases between. Germline lookup yields CDR1 MDHEN and CDR2 SYDVKM. This CDR3 is 13 amino acids long. Original data processing: The assay estimated nucleated cells by amplifying reference gene primers. Method: immunoSEQ multiplex PCR; TCRdb's copy keeps in-frame clones and lacks some. For V, J and clone size, that table is used; D and trimming come from the DNA. The table has tens of thousands of clones, about 80% seen once. The sequenced material came from peripheral blood. This sequence joins TRBV28 and TRBJ1-2; no firm D call. The TCR comes from a human donor in a cohort sampled during active COVID-19. The CDR3 region is CASTQSEGYGYTF. CDR3 bases: TGTGCCAGCACCCAATCCGAGGGTTATGGCTACACCTTC.